This T cell receptor beta chain was obtained from a study of OX40 agonist ivuxolimab in advanced cancers. In the study overall: Mean age around 64 years, range 23 to 79; 82.7% male.

Sampling of blood occurred at baseline, cycle 4 day 1, and cycle 7 day 1. Using immunoSEQ multiplex PCR, the repertoire was profiled, and TCRdb retains in-frame clones only, with some absent. The sample consists of some 100,000 clones, around 91% of them appearing once. This clonotype was sampled from an adult with an advanced solid tumor such as melanoma, head and neck, liver or kidney cancer. The material sequenced was CD4+ or CD8+ T cells sorted from blood, taken in a trial of the OX40 agonist ivuxolimab.

CDR3 bases: TGTGCCAGCAGTGGACAGGTTTTTAATTCACCCCTCCACTTT. Protein: CASSGQVFNSPLHF. The chain couples TRBV25-1 to TRBJ1-6, with a tentative D call TRBD1 (6 bases). The CDR3 has 14 amino acids. V shed 4 bases and J shed 6 bases, with 10 bases lying between them. Germline lookup yields CDR1 MGHDK and CDR2 SYGVNS.